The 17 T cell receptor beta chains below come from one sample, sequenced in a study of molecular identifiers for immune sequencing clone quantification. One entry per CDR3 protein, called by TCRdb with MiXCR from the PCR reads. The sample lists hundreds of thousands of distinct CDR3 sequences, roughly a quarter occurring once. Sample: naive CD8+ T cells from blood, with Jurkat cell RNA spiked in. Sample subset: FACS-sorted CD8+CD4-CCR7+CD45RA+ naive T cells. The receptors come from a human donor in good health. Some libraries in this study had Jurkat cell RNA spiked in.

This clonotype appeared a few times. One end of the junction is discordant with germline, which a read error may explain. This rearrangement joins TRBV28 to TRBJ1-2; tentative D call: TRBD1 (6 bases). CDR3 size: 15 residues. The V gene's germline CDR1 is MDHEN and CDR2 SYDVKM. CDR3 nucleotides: TGTGCCAGCAGTTCATGGACAGAAGATAACTATAGCTACACCTTC. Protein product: CASSSWTEDNYSYTF.

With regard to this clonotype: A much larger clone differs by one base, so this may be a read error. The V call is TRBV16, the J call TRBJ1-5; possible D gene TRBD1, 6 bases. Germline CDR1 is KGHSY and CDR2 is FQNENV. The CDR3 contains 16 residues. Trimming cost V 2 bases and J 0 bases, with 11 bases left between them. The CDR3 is CASSQRQELSNQPQHF. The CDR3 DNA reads TGTGCCAGCAGCCAAAGACAGGAGCTTAGCAATCAGCCCCAGCATTTT.

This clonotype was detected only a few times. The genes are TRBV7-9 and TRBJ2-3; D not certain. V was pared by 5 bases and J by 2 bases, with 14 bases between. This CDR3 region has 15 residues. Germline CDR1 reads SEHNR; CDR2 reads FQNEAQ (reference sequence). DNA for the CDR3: TGTGCCAGCAGCCAAATCGGTACATTCACAGATACGCAGTATTTT. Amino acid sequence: CASSQIGTFTDTQYF. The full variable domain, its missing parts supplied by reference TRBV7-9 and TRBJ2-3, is DTGVSQNPRHKITKRGQNVTFRCDPISEHNRLYWYRQTLGQGPEFLTYFQNEAQLEKSRLLSDRFSAERPKGSFSTLEIQRTEQGDSAMYLCASSQIGTFTDTQYFGPGTRLTVL.

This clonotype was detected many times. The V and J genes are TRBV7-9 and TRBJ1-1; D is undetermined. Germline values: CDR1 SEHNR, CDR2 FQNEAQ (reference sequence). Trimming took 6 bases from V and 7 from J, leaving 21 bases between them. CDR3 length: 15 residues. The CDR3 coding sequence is TGTGCCAGCAGTCGCACCATCGACACACACAATGAAGCTTTCTTT. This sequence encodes CASSRTIDTHNEAFF.

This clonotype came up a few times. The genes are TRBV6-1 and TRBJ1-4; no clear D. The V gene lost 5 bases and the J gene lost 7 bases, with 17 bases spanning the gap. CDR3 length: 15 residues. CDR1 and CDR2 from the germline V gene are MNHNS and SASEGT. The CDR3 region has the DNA TGTGCCAGCAGTAGGAACTTCTTGGACCGTGAAAAACTGTTTTTT. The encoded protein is CASSRNFLDREKLFF.

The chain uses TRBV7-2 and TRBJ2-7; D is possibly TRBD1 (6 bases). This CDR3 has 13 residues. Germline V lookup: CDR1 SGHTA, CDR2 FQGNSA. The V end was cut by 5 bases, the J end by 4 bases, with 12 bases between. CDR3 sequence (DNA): TGTGCCAGCAGCCAAGAGACAGGATACGAGCAGTACTTC. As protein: CASSQETGYEQYF.

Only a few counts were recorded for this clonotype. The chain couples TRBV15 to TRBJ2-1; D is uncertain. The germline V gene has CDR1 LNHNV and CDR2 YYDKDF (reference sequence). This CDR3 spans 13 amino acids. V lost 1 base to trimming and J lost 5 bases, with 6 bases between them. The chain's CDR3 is CATSRGADNEQFF. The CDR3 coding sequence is TGTGCCACCAGCAGAGGAGCAGACAATGAGCAGTTCTTC.

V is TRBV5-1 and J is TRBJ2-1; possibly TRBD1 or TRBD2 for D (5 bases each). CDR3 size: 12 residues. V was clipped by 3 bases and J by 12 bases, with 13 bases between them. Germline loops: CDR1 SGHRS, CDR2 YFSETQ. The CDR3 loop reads CASSWRTTAQFF. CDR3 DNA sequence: TGCGCCAGCAGCTGGAGGACAACTGCGCAGTTCTTC.

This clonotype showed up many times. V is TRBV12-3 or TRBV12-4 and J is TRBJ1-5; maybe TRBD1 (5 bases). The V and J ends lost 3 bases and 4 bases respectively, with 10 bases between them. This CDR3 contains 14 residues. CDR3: CASSLSQGNQPQHF. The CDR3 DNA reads TGTGCCAGCAGTTTGAGTCAGGGAAATCAGCCCCAGCATTTT.

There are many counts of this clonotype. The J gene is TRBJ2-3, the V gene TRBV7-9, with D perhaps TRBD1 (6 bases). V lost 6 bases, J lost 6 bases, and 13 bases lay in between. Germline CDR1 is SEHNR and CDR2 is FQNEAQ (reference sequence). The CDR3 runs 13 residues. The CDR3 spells CASRSRGRDTQYF. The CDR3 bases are TGTGCCAGCAGGTCCAGGGGAAGGGATACGCAGTATTTT.

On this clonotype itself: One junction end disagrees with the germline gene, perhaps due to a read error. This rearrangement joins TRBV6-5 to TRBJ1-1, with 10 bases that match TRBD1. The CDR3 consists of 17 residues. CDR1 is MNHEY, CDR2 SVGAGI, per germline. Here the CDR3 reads CASSPRDRGLFSTEALF. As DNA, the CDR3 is TGTGCCAGCAGCCCCCGGGACAGGGGCCTCTTTAGCACTGAAGCTCTCTTT.

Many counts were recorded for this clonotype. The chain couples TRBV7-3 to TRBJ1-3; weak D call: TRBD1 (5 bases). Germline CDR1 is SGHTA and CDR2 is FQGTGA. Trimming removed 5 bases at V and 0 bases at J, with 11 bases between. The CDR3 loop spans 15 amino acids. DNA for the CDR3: TGTGCCAGCAGCCTGGGGGGGAGCTCTGGAAACACCATATATTTT. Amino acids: CASSLGGSSGNTIYF.

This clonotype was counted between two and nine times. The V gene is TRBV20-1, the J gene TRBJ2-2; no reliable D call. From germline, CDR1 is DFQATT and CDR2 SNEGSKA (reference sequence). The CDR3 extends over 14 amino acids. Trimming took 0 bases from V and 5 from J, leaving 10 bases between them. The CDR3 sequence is CSARDLWDTGELFF. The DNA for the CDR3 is TGCAGTGCTAGAGATCTCTGGGATACCGGGGAGCTGTTTTTT.

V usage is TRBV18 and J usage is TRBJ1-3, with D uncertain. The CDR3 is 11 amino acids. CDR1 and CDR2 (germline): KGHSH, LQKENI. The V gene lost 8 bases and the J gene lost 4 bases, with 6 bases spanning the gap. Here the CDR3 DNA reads TGTGCCAGCACATCAGGAAACACCATATATTTT. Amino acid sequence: CASTSGNTIYF.

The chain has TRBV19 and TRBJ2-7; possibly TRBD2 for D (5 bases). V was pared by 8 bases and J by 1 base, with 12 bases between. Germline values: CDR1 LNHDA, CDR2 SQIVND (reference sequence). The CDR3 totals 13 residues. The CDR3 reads CASDSGNSYEQYF. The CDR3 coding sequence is TGTGCCAGTGACTCCGGGAATTCCTACGAGCAGTACTTC. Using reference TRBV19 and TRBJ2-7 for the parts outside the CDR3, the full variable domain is DGGITQSPKYLFRKEGQNVTLSCEQNLNHDAMYWYRQDPGQGLRLIYYSQIVNDFQKGDIAEGYSVSREKKESFPLTVTSAQKNPTAFYLCASDSGNSYEQYFGPGTRLTVT.

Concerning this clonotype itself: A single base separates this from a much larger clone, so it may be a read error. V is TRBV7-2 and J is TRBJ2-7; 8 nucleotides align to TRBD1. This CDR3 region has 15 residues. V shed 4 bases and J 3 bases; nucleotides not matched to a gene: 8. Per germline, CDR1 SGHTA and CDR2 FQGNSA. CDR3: CASSSVGTGHYEQYF. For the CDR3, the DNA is TGTGCCAGCAGCTCCGTCGGGACAGGTCACTACGAGCAGTACTTC.

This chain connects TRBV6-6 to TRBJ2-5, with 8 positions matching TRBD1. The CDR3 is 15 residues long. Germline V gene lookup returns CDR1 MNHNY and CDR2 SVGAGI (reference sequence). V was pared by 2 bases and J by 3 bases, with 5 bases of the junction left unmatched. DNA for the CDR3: TGTGCCAGCAGTTACCCAGGACAGGGCGAAGAGACCCAGTACTTC. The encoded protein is CASSYPGQGEETQYF.